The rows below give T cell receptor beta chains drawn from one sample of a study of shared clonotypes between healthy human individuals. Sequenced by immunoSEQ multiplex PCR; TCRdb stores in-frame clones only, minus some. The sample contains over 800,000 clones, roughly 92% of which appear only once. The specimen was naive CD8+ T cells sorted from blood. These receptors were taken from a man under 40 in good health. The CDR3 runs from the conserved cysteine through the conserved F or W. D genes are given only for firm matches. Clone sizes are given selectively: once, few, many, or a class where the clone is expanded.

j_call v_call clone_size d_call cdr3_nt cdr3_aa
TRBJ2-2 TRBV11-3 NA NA TGTGCCAGCAGCTCAAACGGAGGCACCGGGGAGCTGTTTTTT CASSSNGGTGELFF
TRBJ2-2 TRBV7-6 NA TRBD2 TGTGCCAGCAGCTTGGTCATTAGCGGGACGGACGGGGAGCTGTTTTTT CASSLVISGTDGELFF
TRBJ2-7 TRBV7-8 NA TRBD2 TGTGCCAGCAGCTTAGAATGGCCCGGGACTAGCGCATCCTACGAGCAGTACTTC CASSLEWPGTSASYEQYF
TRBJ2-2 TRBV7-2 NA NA TGTGCCAGCAGCTTAGTAGCAGGGGTTACCGGGGAGCTGTTTTTT CASSLVAGVTGELFF
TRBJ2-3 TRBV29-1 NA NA TGCAGCGTTGAAGGGGCGGCATACACAGATACGCAGTATTTT CSVEGAAYTDTQYF
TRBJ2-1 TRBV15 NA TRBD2 TGTGCCACCAGCGGACCGGGACTAGCGGTATACAATGAGCAGTTCTTC CATSGPGLAVYNEQFF
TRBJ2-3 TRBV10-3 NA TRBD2 TGTGCCACCGCCCTAGCGGGAGGTATCACAGATACGCAGTATTTT CATALAGGITDTQYF
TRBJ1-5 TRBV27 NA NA TGTGCCAGCAGTTACAAAGGCTATCAGCCCCAGCATTTT CASSYKGYQPQHF
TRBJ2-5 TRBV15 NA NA TGTGCCACCAGCAGAAAGACGGGAACTAAAGAGACCCAGTACTTC CATSRKTGTKETQYF
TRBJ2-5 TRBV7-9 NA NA TGTGCCAGCAGCGTTCCCCGCAGGGATCAAGAGACCCAGTACTTC CASSVPRRDQETQYF
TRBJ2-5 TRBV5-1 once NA TGCGCCAGCAGCTTCTGGGACACCCAAGAGACCCAGTACTTC CASSFWDTQETQYF
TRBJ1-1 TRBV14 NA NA TGTGCCAGCAGCCAAGATGTCGGGAGCATGAACACTGAAGCTTTCTTT CASSQDVGSMNTEAFF
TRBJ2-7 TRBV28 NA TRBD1 TGTGCCAGCAGTTTAAACCGTCATAAAGGGACAGGGTTAAGCTACGAGCAGTACTTC CASSLNRHKGTGLSYEQYF
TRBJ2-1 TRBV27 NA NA TGTGCCAGCAGTTCCAGGGGTTTCTACAATGAGCAGTTCTTC CASSSRGFYNEQFF
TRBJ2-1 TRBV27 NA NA TGTGCCAGCAGACCGGACGTCAACAATGAGCAGTTCTTC CASRPDVNNEQFF
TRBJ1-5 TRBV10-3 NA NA TGTGCCATCAGCGGGGGCCCGCGCCTGGAGCCCCAGCATTTT CAISGGPRLEPQHF
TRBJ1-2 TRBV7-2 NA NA TGTGCCAGCAGCTTAGGTGGGAATAGGGGCTACACCTTC CASSLGGNRGYTF
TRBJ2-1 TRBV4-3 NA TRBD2 TGCGCCAGCAGCCAAGATTTAGCGGGAGACAACAATGAGCAGTTCTTC CASSQDLAGDNNEQFF
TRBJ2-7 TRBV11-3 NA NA TGTGCCAGCAGCAAGACGGGCGTCTCCTACGAGCAGTACTTC CASSKTGVSYEQYF
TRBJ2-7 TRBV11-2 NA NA TGTGCCAGCAGCCTCTTCCGAGCGTACGAGCAGTACTTC CASSLFRAYEQYF
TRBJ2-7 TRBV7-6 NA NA TGTGCCAGCAGCTTACAACTGGCGGAATCCTACGAGCAGTACTTC CASSLQLAESYEQYF
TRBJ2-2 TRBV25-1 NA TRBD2 TGTGCCAGCAGTGAATGGGCTAGCGGGAGGGCCGGGGCCGGGGAGCTGTTTTTT CASSEWASGRAGAGELFF